This is a list of T cell receptor beta chains from one sample in a study of glioma-infiltrating T cells after dendritic cell vaccination. The protocol was immunoSEQ multiplex PCR, while the TCRdb copy is restricted to in-frame clones and leaves out a portion. The sample shows about 110,000 clones, about 90% of them seen only once. The source was blood, collected after dendritic cell vaccination. The receptors derive from a human donor with glioblastoma. The CDR3 runs from the conserved cysteine through the conserved F or W. A D gene is named only where the DNA matches it firmly. Where a row states a size, it is once, few, many or the class of an expanded clone; other rows omit it.

V gene,D gene,J gene,clone size,CDR3 DNA,CDR3 protein
TRBV6-1,-,TRBJ2-5,-,TGTGCCAGCGCTCGACAGGACCAAGAGACCCAGTACTTC,CASARQDQETQYF
TRBV5-1,-,TRBJ2-7,-,TGCGCCAGCAGCTGGGACACTAGCTACGAGCAGTACTTC,CASSWDTSYEQYF
TRBV19,TRBD1,TRBJ1-2,once,TGTGCCAGTAGGAGCCCCCGGGACAGGCGGACTAACTATGGCTACACCTTC,CASRSPRDRRTNYGYTF
TRBV10-2,-,TRBJ2-7,-,TGCGCCACCCAGGTGGCCAACGAGCAGTACTTC,CATQVANEQYF
TRBV6-1,-,TRBJ2-5,-,TGTGCCAGCAGTGAAGGGCAGCCCCTCGGGGAGACCCAGTACTTC,CASSEGQPLGETQYF
TRBV19,TRBD1,TRBJ1-5,-,TGTGCCAGTAGGACAGGGAATCAGCCCCAGCATTTT,CASRTGNQPQHF
TRBV5-6,-,TRBJ1-6,once,TGTGCCAGCAGCCCCAGTTATAATTCACCCCTCCACTTT,CASSPSYNSPLHF
TRBV9,-,TRBJ2-1,-,TGTGCCAGCAGCAGCTATAGCGGAAAGCAGTTCTTC,CASSSYSGKQFF
TRBV9,TRBD2,TRBJ2-3,-,TGTGCCAGCAGCGTAGGGGGAGACCTCGGGAGGACCGTTACAGATACGCAGTATTTT,CASSVGGDLGRTVTDTQYF
TRBV6-6,TRBD1,TRBJ1-1,-,TGTGCCAGCAGTCTGGACGGCAGGGGGCTTTTCTTT,CASSLDGRGLFF
TRBV18,TRBD1,TRBJ2-7,-,TGTGCCAGCTCGGCACAGGGGGACGTTTGGAACGAGCAGTACTTC,CASSAQGDVWNEQYF
TRBV7-2,TRBD2,TRBJ2-5,-,TGTGCCAGCAGCTCCTCCAGAGCGGGAAGGGAGACCCAGTACTTC,CASSSSRAGRETQYF
TRBV9,TRBD1,TRBJ1-3,-,TGTGCCAGCAGCGCCCGCCTTGGGACAGTAGACACCATATATTTT,CASSARLGTVDTIYF